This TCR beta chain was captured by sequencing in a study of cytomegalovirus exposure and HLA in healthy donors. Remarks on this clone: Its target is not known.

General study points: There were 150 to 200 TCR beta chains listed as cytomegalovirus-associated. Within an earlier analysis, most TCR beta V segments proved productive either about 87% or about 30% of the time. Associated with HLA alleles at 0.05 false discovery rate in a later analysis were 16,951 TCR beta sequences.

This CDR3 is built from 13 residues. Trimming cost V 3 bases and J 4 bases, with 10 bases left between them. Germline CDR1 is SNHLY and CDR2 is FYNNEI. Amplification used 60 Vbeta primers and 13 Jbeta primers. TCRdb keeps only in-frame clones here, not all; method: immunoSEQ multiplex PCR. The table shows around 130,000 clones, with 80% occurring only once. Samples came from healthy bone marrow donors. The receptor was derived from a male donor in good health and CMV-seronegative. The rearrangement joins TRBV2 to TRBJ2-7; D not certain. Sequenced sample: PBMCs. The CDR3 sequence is CASSEGIFYEQYF. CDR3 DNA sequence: TGTGCCAGCAGTGAGGGCATCTTTTACGAGCAGTACTTC.